The 15 T cell receptor beta chains presented below share a single source sample, sequenced in a study of early T cells in non-severe SARS-CoV-2 infection. Each CDR3 protein gets one entry after TCRdb re-called the 5' RACE reads with MiXCR. Among fewer than 120,000 distinct CDR3 sequences listed, about 12% were seen once. The starting material was whole blood, obtained at baseline. These TCRs come from an adult who was a healthcare worker with PCR-confirmed SARS-CoV-2 infection or an uninfected control (not recorded which).

The V call is TRBV19, the J call TRBJ2-3; D gene unclear. Trimming removed 5 bases at V and 2 bases at J, with 11 bases between. Germline values: CDR1 LNHDA, CDR2 SQIVND (reference sequence). The length of the CDR3 is 14 residues. In DNA, the CDR3 is TGTGCCAGTAGTCAATCGGCAATCACAGATACGCAGTATTTT. Translated: CASSQSAITDTQYF.

This chain joins TRBV7-9 and TRBJ2-7, with D tentatively TRBD1 or TRBD2 (5 bases each). CDR3 length: 15 amino acids. The V and J ends lost 5 bases and 5 bases respectively, with 19 bases between them. The germline V gene encodes CDR1 SEHNR and CDR2 FQNEAQ (reference sequence). The CDR3 region has the DNA TGTGCCAGCAGCACGTGGGACCGAGGGACCGACGAGCAGTACTTC. Its protein is CASSTWDRGTDEQYF.

The genes are TRBV3-1 and TRBJ1-1; D might be TRBD1 (5 bases). V shed 7 bases and J shed 3 bases, with 15 bases lying between them. Per the germline V gene, CDR1 is LGHDT and CDR2 is YNNKEL (reference sequence). This CDR3 has 14 amino acids. This CDR3 reads CASTLLRGYTEAFF. CDR3 in DNA: TGTGCCAGCACCCTCCTGAGGGGATACACTGAAGCTTTCTTT. Filled out from reference TRBV3-1 and TRBJ1-1, the complete variable domain reads DTAVSQTPKYLVTQMGNDKSIKCEQNLGHDTMYWYKQDSKKFLKIMFSYNNKELIINETVPNRFSPKSPDKAHLNLHINSLELGDSAVYFCASTLLRGYTEAFFGQGTRLTVV.

This clonotype was picked up a small number of times. The genes are TRBV3-1 and TRBJ2-7; tentatively, D is TRBD1 (5 bases). V was cut by 3 bases and J by 1 base, with 13 bases left in between. This CDR3 comprises 15 residues. Germline V gene lookup returns CDR1 LGHDT and CDR2 YNNKEL (reference sequence). CDR3 protein: CASSQLTGYSYEQYF. As DNA, the CDR3 is TGTGCCAGCAGCCAGTTAACAGGTTATTCCTACGAGCAGTACTTC.

This clonotype came up many times. The chain has TRBV6-5 and TRBJ1-5; TRBD1 matches 7 bases. The V gene's germline CDR1 is MNHEY and CDR2 SVGAGI. V lost 2 bases and J lost 0; bases outside the gene matches: 1. The CDR3 is 15 amino acids. As DNA, the CDR3 is TGTGCCAGCAGTTACGGGACAGCTAGCAATCAGCCCCAGCATTTT. This translates into CASSYGTASNQPQHF.

The V and J genes are TRBV7-9 and TRBJ2-3, with TRBD1 matching 7 bases. Germline V gene data show CDR1 as SEHNR and CDR2 as FQNEAQ (reference sequence). V trimming: 4 bases; J trimming: 12 bases; junction bases outside the gene matches: 16. The CDR3 sequence is 15 residues long. CDR3 sequence: CASSYLTGALMLQYF. CDR3 sequence (DNA): TGTGCCAGCAGCTACCTAACAGGGGCCCTAATGCTCCAGTATTTT.

This clonotype was picked up a small number of times. The CDR3 region has the DNA TGTGCCAGCAGTTTATTAAGTAGTAATGGAAACATTCAGTACTTC. Translated, it gives CASSLLSSNGNIQYF. The chain recombines TRBV28 with TRBJ2-4; D is uncertain. Per germline, CDR1 MDHEN and CDR2 SYDVKM. This CDR3 contains 15 residues. V was clipped by 1 base and J by 6 bases, with 13 bases between them.

This clonotype was seen at least ten times. This chain joins TRBV4-2 and TRBJ1-5, with D hard to call. Germline assignment: CDR1 LGHNA and CDR2 YNFKEQ. This CDR3 comprises 14 residues. V dropped 0 bases and J dropped 6 bases, with 9 bases sitting between them. The CDR3 sequence is CASSQEIGFQPQHF. The CDR3 nucleotides read TGTGCCAGCAGCCAAGAGATTGGGTTTCAGCCCCAGCATTTT.

This clonotype appeared a few times. The rearrangement joins TRBV24-1 to TRBJ2-1; TRBD2 matches at 12 bases. Germline V CDR1 and CDR2: KGHDR, SFDVKD. V shed 5 bases, J shed 0 bases, and the junction held 13 bases outside the gene matches. This CDR3 has 20 residues. The DNA of the CDR3 is TGTGCCACCAGTGTGCCCCCAGGGACTAGCGGGCAGAGCTCCTACAATGAGCAGTTCTTC. This codes for CATSVPPGTSGQSSYNEQFF.

The gene calls are TRBV7-2 and TRBJ2-7; D is uncertain. With 5 bases removed from V and 0 bases from J, the gap between germline ends came to 17 bases. The CDR3 runs to 16 residues. Germline V gives CDR1 SGHTA, CDR2 FQGNSA. CDR3 region: CASSPGGSSVSYEQYF. DNA for the CDR3: TGTGCCAGCAGCCCCGGCGGCTCCTCGGTCTCCTACGAGCAGTACTTC.

The chain is built from TRBV12-5 and TRBJ2-2, with 8 bases matching TRBD2. V shed 1 base, J shed 4 bases, and the junction held 5 bases outside the gene matches. The CDR3 runs 16 residues. Per germline, CDR1 LGHNT and CDR2 FRNRAP. CDR3 bases: TGTGCTAGTGGTTTGGCGGTAGCGGGATCCACCGGGGAGCTGTTTTTT. Translated, it gives CASGLAVAGSTGELFF. Full variable domain (missing parts from reference TRBV12-5 and TRBJ2-2): DARVTQTPRHKVTEMGQEVTMRCQPILGHNTVFWYRQTMMQGLELLAYFRNRAPLDDSGMPKDRFSAEMPDATLATLKIQPSEPRDSAVYFCASGLAVAGSTGELFFGEGSRLTVL.

This clonotype was counted a few times. The chain recombines TRBV27 with TRBJ2-1; tentative D call: TRBD1 (5 bases). Between the trimmed V and J ends, which lost 3 bases and 12 bases, there was a span of 21 bases. The CDR3 is 15 residues long. Per germline, CDR1 MNHEY and CDR2 SMNVEV (reference sequence). CDR3 nucleotides: TGTGCCAGCAGTTTCTCGGCAGGGTCAACCTCAGGGCAGTTCTTC. Translated: CASSFSAGSTSGQFF.

This chain uses TRBV7-9 with TRBJ1-6; D remains unclear. The CDR3 extends over 16 amino acids. CDR1 is SEHNR and CDR2 is FQNEAQ in the germline V gene (reference sequence). V gave up 2 bases and J gave up 0 bases, with 8 bases separating them. Here the CDR3 DNA reads TGTGCCAGCAGCTTAAGACGAAGCTCCTATAATTCACCCCTCCACTTT. The encoded protein is CASSLRRSSYNSPLHF. The full variable domain, its missing parts supplied by reference TRBV7-9 and TRBJ1-6, is DTGVSQNPRHKITKRGQNVTFRCDPISEHNRLYWYRQTLGQGPEFLTYFQNEAQLEKSRLLSDRFSAERPKGSFSTLEIQRTEQGDSAMYLCASSLRRSSYNSPLHFGNGTRLTVT.

This clonotype turned up a few times. The gene calls are TRBV7-2 and TRBJ2-5, with D unclear. Trimming removed 1 base from V and 13 bases from J, with 16 bases in between. There are 13 residues in the CDR3. Germline V gives CDR1 SGHTA, CDR2 FQGNSA. CDR3 in amino acids: CASSLGRQSYPYF. CDR3 nucleotides: TGTGCCAGCAGCTTAGGGCGGCAGAGCTATCCGTACTTC.

The chain is built from TRBV7-2 and TRBJ2-6, with D maybe TRBD1 (6 bases). The CDR3 runs 15 residues. V lost 5 bases to trimming and J lost 0 bases, with 8 bases between them. The germline CDR1 and CDR2 sequences are SGHTA and FQGNSA. CDR3 protein: CASSQQGSGANVLTF. Written as DNA, the CDR3 is TGTGCCAGCAGCCAACAGGGCTCTGGGGCCAACGTCCTGACTTTC.